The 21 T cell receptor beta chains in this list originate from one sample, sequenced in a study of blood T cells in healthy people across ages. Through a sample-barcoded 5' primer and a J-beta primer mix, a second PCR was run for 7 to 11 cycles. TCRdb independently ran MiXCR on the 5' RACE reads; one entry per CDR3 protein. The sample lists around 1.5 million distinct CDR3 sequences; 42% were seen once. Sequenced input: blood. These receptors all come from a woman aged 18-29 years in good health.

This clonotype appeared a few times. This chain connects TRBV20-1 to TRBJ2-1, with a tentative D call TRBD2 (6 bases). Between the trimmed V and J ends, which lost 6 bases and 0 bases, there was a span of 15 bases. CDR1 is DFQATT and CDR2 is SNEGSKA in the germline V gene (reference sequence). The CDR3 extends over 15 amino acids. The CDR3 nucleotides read TGCAGTGCCCTACTAGCTCCGAGCTCCTACAATGAGCAGTTCTTC. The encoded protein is CSALLAPSSYNEQFF.

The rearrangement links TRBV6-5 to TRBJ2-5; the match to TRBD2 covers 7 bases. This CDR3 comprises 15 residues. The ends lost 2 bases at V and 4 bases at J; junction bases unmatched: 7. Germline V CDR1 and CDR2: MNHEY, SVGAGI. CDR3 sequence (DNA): TGTGCCAGCAGTTACGCGGGGGAGCCCCGAGAGACCCAGTACTTC. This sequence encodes CASSYAGEPRETQYF.

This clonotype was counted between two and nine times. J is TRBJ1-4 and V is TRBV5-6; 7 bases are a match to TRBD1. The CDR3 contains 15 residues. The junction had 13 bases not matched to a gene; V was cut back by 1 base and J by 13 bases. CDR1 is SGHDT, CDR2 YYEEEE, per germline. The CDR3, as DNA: TGTGCCAGCAGCTTGAGAAATGGACAGGTTGGCAGACTGTTTTTT. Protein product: CASSLRNGQVGRLFF.

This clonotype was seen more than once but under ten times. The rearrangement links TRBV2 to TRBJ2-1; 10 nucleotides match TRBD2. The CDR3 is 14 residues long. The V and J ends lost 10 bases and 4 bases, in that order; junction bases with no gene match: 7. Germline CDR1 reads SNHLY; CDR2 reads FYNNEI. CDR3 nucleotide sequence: TGTGCCACTCGATTAGCGGGGGGTTACAATGAGCAGTTCTTC. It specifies CATRLAGGYNEQFF.

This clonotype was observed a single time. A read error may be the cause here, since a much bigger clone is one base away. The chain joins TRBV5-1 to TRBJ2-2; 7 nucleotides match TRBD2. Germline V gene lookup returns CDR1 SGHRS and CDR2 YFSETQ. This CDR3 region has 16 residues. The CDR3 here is CASSLKTSPNTGGLFF. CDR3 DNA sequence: TGCGCCAGCAGCTTGAAGACTAGCCCGAACACCGGGGGGCTGTTTTTT.

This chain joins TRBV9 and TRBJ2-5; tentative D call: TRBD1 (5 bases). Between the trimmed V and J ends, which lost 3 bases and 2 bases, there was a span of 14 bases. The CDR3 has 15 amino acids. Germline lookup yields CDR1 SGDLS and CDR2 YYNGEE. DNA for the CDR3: TGTGCCAGCAGCGCTGGCAGGGTTCGGCAAGAGACCCAGTACTTC. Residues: CASSAGRVRQETQYF.

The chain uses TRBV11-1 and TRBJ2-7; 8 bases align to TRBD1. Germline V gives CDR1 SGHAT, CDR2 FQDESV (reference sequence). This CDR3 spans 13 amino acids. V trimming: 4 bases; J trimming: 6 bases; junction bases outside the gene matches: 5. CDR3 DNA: TGTGCCAGCAGCTACGGACAGGGCGGCGAGCAGTACTTC. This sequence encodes CASSYGQGGEQYF.

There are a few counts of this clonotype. CDR3 nucleotide sequence: TGTGCCAGCAGTTACAACAGGGAACTGGATGGCTACACCTTC. Amino acids: CASSYNRELDGYTF. The V and J genes are TRBV6-5 and TRBJ1-2; D is possibly TRBD1 (6 bases). Per the germline V gene, CDR1 is MNHEY and CDR2 is SVGAGI. This CDR3 has 14 residues. Between the trimmed V and J ends, which lost 2 bases and 6 bases, there was a span of 13 bases.

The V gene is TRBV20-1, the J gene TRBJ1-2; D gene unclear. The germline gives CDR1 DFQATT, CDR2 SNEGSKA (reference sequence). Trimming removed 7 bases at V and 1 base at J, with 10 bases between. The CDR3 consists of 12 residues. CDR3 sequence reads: CSDLTVNYGYTF. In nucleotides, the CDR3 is TGCAGTGATCTAACGGTTAACTATGGCTACACCTTC.

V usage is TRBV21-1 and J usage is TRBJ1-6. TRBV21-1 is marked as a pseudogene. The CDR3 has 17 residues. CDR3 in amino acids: CASSKVAGSDPNSPLHF. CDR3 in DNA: TGTGCCAGCAGCAAAGTGGCGGGGAGTGATCCAAATTCACCCCTCCACTTT.

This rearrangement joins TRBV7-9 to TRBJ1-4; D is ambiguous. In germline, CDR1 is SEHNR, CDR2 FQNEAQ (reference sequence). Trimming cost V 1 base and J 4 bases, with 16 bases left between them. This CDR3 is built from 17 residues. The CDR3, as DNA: TGTGCCAGCAGCTTAGGGGATTGGACGGAACGTAATGAAAAACTGTTTTTT. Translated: CASSLGDWTERNEKLFF. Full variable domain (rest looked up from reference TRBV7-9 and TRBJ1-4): DTGVSQNPRHKITKRGQNVTFRCDPISEHNRLYWYRQTLGQGPEFLTYFQNEAQLEKSRLLSDRFSAERPKGSFSTLEIQRTEQGDSAMYLCASSLGDWTERNEKLFFGSGTQLSVL.

The CDR3 reads CASSQDRPFGEGYTF. The CDR3, as DNA: TGCGCCAGCAGCCAAGATCGGCCCTTCGGGGAGGGCTACACCTTC. V is TRBV4-1 and J is TRBJ1-2; the D is unclear. V shed 0 bases and J shed 8 bases, with 16 bases lying between them. The CDR3 is 15 amino acids. Germline V gene data show CDR1 as MGHRA and CDR2 as YSYEKL.

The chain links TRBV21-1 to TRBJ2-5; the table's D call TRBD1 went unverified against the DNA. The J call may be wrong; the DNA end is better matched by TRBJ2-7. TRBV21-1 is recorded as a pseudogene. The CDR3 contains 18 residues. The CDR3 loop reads CASSVSGPGQGLPYEQYF. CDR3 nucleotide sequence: TGTGCCAGCAGCGTAAGCGGACCGGGGCAGGGATTACCCTACGAGCAGTACTTC.

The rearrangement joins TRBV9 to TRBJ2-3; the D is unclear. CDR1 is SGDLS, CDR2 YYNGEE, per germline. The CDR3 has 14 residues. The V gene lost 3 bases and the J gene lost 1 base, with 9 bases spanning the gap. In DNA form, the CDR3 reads TGTGCCAGCAGCGGCGGAACCGGCACAGATACGCAGTATTTT. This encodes CASSGGTGTDTQYF.

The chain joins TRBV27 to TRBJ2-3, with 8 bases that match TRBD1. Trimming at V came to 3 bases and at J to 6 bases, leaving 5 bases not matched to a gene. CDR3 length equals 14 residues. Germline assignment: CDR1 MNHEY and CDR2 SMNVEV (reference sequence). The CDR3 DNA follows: TGTGCCAGCAGTTTCCCCACAGGGGGGGATACGCAGTATTTT. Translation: CASSFPTGGDTQYF.

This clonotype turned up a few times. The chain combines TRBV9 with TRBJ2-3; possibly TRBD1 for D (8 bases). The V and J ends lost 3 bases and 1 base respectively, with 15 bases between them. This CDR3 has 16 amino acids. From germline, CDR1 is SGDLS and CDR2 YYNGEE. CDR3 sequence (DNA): TGTGCCAGCAGCGCTACGGGGGGACAGGGCACAGATACGCAGTATTTT. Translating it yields CASSATGGQGTDTQYF.

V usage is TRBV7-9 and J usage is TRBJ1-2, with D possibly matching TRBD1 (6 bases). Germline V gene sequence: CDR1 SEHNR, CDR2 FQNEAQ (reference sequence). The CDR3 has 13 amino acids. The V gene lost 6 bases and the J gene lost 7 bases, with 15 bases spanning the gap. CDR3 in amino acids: CASREQGYGGYTF. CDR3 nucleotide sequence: TGTGCCAGCAGGGAACAGGGATACGGTGGCTACACCTTC. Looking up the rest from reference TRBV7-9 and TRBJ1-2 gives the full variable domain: DTGVSQNPRHKITKRGQNVTFRCDPISEHNRLYWYRQTLGQGPEFLTYFQNEAQLEKSRLLSDRFSAERPKGSFSTLEIQRTEQGDSAMYLCASREQGYGGYTFGSGTRLTVV.

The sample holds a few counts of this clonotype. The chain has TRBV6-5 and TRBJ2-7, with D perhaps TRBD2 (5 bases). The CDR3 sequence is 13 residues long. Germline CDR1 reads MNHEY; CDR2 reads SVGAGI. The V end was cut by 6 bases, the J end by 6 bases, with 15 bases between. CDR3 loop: CASSAISGSEQYF. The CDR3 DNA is TGTGCCAGCAGCGCTATCAGCGGCTCCGAGCAGTACTTC.

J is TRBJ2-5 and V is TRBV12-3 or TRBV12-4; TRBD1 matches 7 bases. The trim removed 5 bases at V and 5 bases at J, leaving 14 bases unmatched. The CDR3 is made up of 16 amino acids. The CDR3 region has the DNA TGTGCCAGCAGTCGGGACAGTCAATGGTCCTGGGAGACCCAGTACTTC. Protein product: CASSRDSQWSWETQYF.

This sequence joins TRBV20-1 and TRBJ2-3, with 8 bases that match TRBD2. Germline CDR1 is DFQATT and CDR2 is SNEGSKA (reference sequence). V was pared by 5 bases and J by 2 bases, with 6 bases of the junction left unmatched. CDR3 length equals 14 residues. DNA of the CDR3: TGCAGTGCTGTCATAGCGGGAACCACAGATACGCAGTATTTT. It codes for CSAVIAGTTDTQYF.

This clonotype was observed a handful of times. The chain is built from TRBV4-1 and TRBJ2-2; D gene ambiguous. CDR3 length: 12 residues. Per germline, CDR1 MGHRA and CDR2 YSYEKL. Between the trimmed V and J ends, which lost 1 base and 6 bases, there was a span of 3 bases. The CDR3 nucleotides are TGCGCCAGCAGCCAAGGGTCCGGGGAGCTGTTTTTT. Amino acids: CASSQGSGELFF.